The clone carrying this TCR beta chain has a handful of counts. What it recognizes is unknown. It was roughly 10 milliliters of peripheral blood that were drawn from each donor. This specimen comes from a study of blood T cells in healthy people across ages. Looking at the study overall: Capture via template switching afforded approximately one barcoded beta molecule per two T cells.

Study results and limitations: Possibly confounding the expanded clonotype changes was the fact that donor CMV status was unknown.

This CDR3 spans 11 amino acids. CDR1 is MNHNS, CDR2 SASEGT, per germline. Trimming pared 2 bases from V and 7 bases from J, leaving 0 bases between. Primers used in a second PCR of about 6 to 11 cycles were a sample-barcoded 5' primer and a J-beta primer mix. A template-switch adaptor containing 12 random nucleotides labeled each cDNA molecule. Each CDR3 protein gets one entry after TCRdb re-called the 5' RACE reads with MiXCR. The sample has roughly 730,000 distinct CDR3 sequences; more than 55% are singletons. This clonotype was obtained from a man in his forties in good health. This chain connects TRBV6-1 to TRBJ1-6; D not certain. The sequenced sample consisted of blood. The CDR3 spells CASSENSPLHF. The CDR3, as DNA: TGTGCCAGCAGTGAAAATTCACCCCTCCACTTT.